This T cell receptor beta chain was documented in a study of tumor and adjacent non-tumor tissue in lung cancer. Study details: The patients, 9 to 11 men and about five women, were 31 to 76 with stage I to III disease.

No cell sorting was done before RNA was extracted from the tissue. Concerning this clonotype: Its antigen is as yet unknown.

TCRbeta libraries were built with three rounds of nested PCR, modified from ARM-PCR. TCRdb independently ran MiXCR on the multiplex PCR reads; one entry per CDR3 protein. This repertoire shows over 110,000 distinct CDR3 sequences, approximately 64% found once; its top ten account for 18%. Overall study results and limits: Tumor repertoires had a smaller top 100 clone share than normal lung.

V lost 5 bases and J 7 bases, leaving 18 bases between the germline ends. Germline assignment: CDR1 GTSNPN and CDR2 SVGIG (reference sequence). This CDR3 contains 14 residues. This clonotype was sampled from a man between 60 and 70 years old with small cell lung cancer. Sequencing was carried out using lung tumor tissue. The rearrangement joins TRBV30 to TRBJ2-1; possible D gene TRBD2, 5 bases. CDR3 DNA sequence: TGTGCCTGGGGCCTTTGGTCCAGCGGTAATGAGCAGTTCTTC. It specifies CAWGLWSSGNEQFF.